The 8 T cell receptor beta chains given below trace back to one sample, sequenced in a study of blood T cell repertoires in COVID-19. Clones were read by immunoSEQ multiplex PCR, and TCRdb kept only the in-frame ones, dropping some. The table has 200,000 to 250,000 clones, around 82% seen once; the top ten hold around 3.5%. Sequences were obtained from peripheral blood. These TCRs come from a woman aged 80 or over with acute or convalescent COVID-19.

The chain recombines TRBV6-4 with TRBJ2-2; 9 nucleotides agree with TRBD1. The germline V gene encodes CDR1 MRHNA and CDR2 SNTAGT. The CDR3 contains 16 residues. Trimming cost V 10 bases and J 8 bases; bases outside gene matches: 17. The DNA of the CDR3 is TGTGCCACCGAGGACCGGGACAGGGCGCTTCTGGGGGAGCTGTTTTTT. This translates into CATEDRDRALLGELFF.

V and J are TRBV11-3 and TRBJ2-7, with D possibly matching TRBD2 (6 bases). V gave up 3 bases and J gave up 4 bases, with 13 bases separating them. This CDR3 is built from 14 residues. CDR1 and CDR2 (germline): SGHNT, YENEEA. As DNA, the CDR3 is TGTGCCAGCAGCTTGGAGGCGGGGTTTTACGAGCAGTACTTC. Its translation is CASSLEAGFYEQYF.

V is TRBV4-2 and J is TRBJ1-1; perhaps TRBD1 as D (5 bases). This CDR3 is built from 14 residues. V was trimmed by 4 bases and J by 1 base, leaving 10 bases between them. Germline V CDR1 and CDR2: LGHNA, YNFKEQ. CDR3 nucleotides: TGTGCCAGCAGCCTTGGAGGGACGAACACTGAAGCTTTCTTT. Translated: CASSLGGTNTEAFF.

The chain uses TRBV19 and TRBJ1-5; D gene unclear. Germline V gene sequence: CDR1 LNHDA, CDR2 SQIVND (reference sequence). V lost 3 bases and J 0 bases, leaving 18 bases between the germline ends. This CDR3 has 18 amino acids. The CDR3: CASSMPALTINSNQPQHF. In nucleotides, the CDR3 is TGTGCCAGTAGTATGCCCGCTTTGACAATCAATAGCAATCAGCCCCAGCATTTT.

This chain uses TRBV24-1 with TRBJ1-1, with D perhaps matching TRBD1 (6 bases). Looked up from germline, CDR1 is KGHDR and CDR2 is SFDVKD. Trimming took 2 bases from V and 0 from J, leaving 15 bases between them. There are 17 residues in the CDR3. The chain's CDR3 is CATSDWAGVNMNTEAFF. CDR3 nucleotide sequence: TGTGCCACCAGTGATTGGGCAGGGGTTAACATGAACACTGAAGCTTTCTTT.

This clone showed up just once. The CDR3 reads CASSYSSGDFRRGYTF. In nucleotides, the CDR3 is TGTGCCAGCAGTTACTCGTCCGGGGATTTTCGTAGGGGCTACACCTTC. The chain has TRBV6-6 and TRBJ1-2; no clear D gene. Germline loops: CDR1 MNHNY, CDR2 SVGAGI (reference sequence). The CDR3 is made up of 16 amino acids. V lost 0 bases, J lost 8 bases, and 19 bases lay in between.

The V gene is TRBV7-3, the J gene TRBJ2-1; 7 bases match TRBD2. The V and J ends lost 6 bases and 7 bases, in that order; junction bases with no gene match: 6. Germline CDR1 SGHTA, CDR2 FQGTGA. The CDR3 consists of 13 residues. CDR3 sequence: CASSSGGVNEQFF. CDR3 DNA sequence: TGTGCCAGCAGTTCTGGGGGGGTGAATGAGCAGTTCTTC.

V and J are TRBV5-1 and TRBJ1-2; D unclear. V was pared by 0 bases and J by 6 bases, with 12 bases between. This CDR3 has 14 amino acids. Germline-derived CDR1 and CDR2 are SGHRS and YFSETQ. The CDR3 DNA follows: TGCGCCAGCAGCTTGGTAGGCAGAAGCGATGGCTACACCTTC. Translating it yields CASSLVGRSDGYTF.